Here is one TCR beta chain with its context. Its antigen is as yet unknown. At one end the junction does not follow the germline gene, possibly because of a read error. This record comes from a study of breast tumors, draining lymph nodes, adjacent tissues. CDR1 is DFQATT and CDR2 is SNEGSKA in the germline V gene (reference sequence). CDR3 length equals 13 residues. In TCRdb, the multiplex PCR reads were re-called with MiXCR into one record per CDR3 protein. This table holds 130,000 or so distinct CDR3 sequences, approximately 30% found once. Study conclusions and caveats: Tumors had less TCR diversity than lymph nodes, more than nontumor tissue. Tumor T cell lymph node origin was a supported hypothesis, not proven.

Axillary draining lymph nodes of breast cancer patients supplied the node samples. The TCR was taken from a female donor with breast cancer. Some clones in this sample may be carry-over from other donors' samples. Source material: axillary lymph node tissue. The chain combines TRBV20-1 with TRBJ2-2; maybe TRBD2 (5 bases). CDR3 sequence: CSASLPNTGELFF. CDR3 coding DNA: TGCAGCGCTAGCCTACCTAACACCGGGGAGCTGTTTTTT.